Below, 10 T cell receptor beta chains from the same sample are listed, as sequenced in a study of blood T cell repertoires in COVID-19. Profiled with immunoSEQ multiplex PCR; TCRdb holds only in-frame clones, not every one. The sample carries about 160,000 clones, around 82% recorded once. The sequenced sample was peripheral blood. The receptors come from a woman in her forties with COVID-19, enrolled during active disease.

The gene calls are TRBV9 and TRBJ2-3, with 8 bases identical to TRBD2. The V segment lost 4 bases and the J segment 5 bases; nucleotides outside the gene matches: 9. Germline CDR1 is SGDLS and CDR2 is YYNGEE. The CDR3 is 15 residues long. This CDR3 is CASSPRAGEGDTQYF. The CDR3 nucleotides read TGTGCCAGCAGCCCTAGAGCGGGAGAAGGAGATACGCAGTATTTT.

This clone was counted a few times. The V and J genes are TRBV7-9 and TRBJ1-2; D is undetermined. V lost 1 base and J lost 6, with 9 bases in between. The germline gives CDR1 SEHNR, CDR2 FQNEAQ (reference sequence). The CDR3 runs to 13 residues. CDR3 amino acids: CASSLEHVNGYTF. In DNA form, the CDR3 reads TGTGCCAGCAGCTTAGAACACGTCAATGGCTACACCTTC.

The J gene is TRBJ1-1, the V gene TRBV2; D unresolved. From germline, CDR1 is SNHLY and CDR2 FYNNEI. The CDR3 has 14 residues. The V end was cut by 6 bases, the J end by 4 bases, with 15 bases between. The CDR3 nucleotides read TGTGCCAGCAGCCAGGAGGGAGGTCGCACTGAAGCTTTCTTT. It encodes CASSQEGGRTEAFF.

This clone appeared once. The rearrangement links TRBV15 to TRBJ1-5; 7 bases are a match to TRBD1. Germline V gives CDR1 LNHNV, CDR2 YYDKDF (reference sequence). The CDR3 runs 15 residues. V lost 6 bases and J lost 2; bases outside the gene matches: 7. The CDR3 spells CATRSDRSRNQPQHF. CDR3 nucleotides: TGTGCCACCAGATCGGACAGGAGCCGCAATCAGCCCCAGCATTTT.

The chain is built from TRBV5-4 and TRBJ1-2; the match to TRBD1 covers 7 bases. Germline assignment: CDR1 SGHNT and CDR2 YYREEE (reference sequence). This CDR3 is built from 16 residues. V lost 4 bases, J lost 4 bases, and 13 bases stayed unmatched. CDR3 DNA sequence: TGTGCCAGCAGCCCCCAATGGACAGGTAGCGGCTATGGCTACACCTTC. The encoded protein is CASSPQWTGSGYGYTF.

This rearrangement joins TRBV2 to TRBJ2-7; 8 bases match TRBD1. Germline V gene data show CDR1 as SNHLY and CDR2 as FYNNEI. V lost 4 bases to trimming and J lost 4 bases; unmatched junction nucleotides: 6. The CDR3 consists of 14 residues. The CDR3 loop reads CASSAQGAGYEQYF. The CDR3 coding sequence is TGTGCCAGCAGTGCCCAGGGGGCAGGGTACGAGCAGTACTTC.

The rearrangement links TRBV30 to TRBJ1-5, with no clear D. V lost 0 bases, J lost 3 bases, and 15 bases lay in between. The CDR3 runs to 16 residues. Germline V gene lookup returns CDR1 GTSNPN and CDR2 SVGIG (reference sequence). The CDR3 DNA is TGTGCCTGGAGTGTTAAATGGTCAGACTTCAATCAGCCCCAGCATTTT. The encoded protein is CAWSVKWSDFNQPQHF.

This clone showed up many times. This chain's CDR3 is CASSSDGERGVAGELFF. CDR3 coding DNA: TGTGCCAGCAGCTCGGACGGGGAGCGGGGGGTTGCCGGGGAGCTGTTTTTT. This chain connects TRBV5-4 to TRBJ2-2, with 9 nucleotides matching TRBD2. There are 17 residues in the CDR3. V shed 3 bases, J shed 6 bases, and the junction held 12 bases outside the gene matches. Germline V gene lookup returns CDR1 SGHNT and CDR2 YYREEE (reference sequence).

This clone was picked up a small number of times. The rearrangement joins TRBV6-5 to TRBJ2-1; 10 bases fit TRBD2. From germline, CDR1 is MNHEY and CDR2 SVGAGI. The CDR3 totals 13 residues. Trimming at V came to 4 bases and at J to 8 bases, leaving 2 bases not matched to a gene. CDR3 sequence (DNA): TGTGCCAGCAGTTTACTAGCGGGGCATGAGCAGTTCTTC. It yields the protein CASSLLAGHEQFF.

This clone is a singleton in its sample. The chain joins TRBV7-9 to TRBJ2-3, with D tentatively TRBD1 (5 bases). CDR3 size: 15 residues. The germline V and J ends were trimmed by 1 base and 1 base, with 9 bases remaining between them. Germline V gives CDR1 SEHNR, CDR2 FQNEAQ (reference sequence). The chain's CDR3 is CASSLVLGGTDTQYF. The CDR3 bases are TGTGCCAGCAGCTTAGTGCTAGGGGGCACAGATACGCAGTATTTT.